Listed here are 20 T cell receptor beta chains from one sample, sequenced in a study of graft-versus-host responses after intestinal transplantation. The authors processed graft tissue to release intraepithelial and lamina propria lymphocytes. This table comes from immunoSEQ multiplex PCR, and its TCRdb copy is limited to in-frame clones, with some not included. The table records about 60,000 clones, roughly 89% of them present only once. The starting material was ileum tissue, obtained around 350 days after transplant. Receptors originate from a human patient who received an intestinal transplant, so some T cells may come from the graft donor.

V gene TRBV7-6 combines with J gene TRBJ2-1, with 8 bases matching TRBD2. Per the germline V gene, CDR1 is SGHVS and CDR2 is FNYEAQ. The V segment lost 3 bases and the J segment 6 bases; nucleotides outside the gene matches: 16. The CDR3 length is 18 residues. The CDR3 DNA sequence: TGTGCCAGCAGCTTTAGTTCGGGACTAGTTTTTCCGGCCAATGAGCAGTTCTTC. As protein: CASSFSSGLVFPANEQFF. The variable domain in full, with the rest retrieved from reference TRBV7-6 and TRBJ2-1, is GAGVSQSPRYKVTKRGQDVALRCDPISGHVSLYWYRQALGQGPEFLTYFNYEAQQDKSGLPNDRFSAERPEGSISTLTIQRTEQRDSAMYRCASSFSSGLVFPANEQFFGPGTRLTVL.

The J gene is TRBJ2-5, the V gene TRBV7-9; TRBD2 agrees at 9 bases. The CDR3 extends over 17 amino acids. The J segment lost 2 bases and the V segment lost 6 bases, leaving 13 bases of the junction unmatched. The germline V gene has CDR1 SEHNR and CDR2 FQNEAQ (reference sequence). For the CDR3, the DNA is TGTGCCAGCAGGGCCACGGGAGCTAGCGGGGATCAAGAGACCCAGTACTTC. This gives the protein CASRATGASGDQETQYF. Full variable domain (outside the CDR3, taken from reference TRBV7-9 and TRBJ2-5): DTGVSQNPRHKITKRGQNVTFRCDPISEHNRLYWYRQTLGQGPEFLTYFQNEAQLEKSRLLSDRFSAERPKGSFSTLEIQRTEQGDSAMYLCASRATGASGDQETQYFGPGTRLLVL.

V gene TRBV13 combines with J gene TRBJ2-7; 10 bases line up with TRBD2. The CDR3 totals 18 residues. Unmatched junction bases numbered 19, after V lost 7 bases and J lost 4 bases. Looked up from germline, CDR1 is PRHDT and CDR2 is FYEKMQ (reference sequence). CDR3 loop: CASNQSRVILAGEYEQYF. In nucleotides, the CDR3 is TGTGCCAGCAACCAGTCTAGGGTAATCCTAGCGGGAGAATACGAGCAGTACTTC.

The gene calls are TRBV11-2 and TRBJ1-5, with unresolved D. In germline, CDR1 is SGHAT, CDR2 FQNNGV. CDR3 size: 13 residues. V shed 3 bases and J shed 3 bases, with 6 bases lying between them. The CDR3 protein is CASSFDPNQPQHF. CDR3 coding DNA: TGTGCCAGCAGCTTTGATCCCAATCAGCCCCAGCATTTT. The full variable domain, its missing parts supplied by reference TRBV11-2 and TRBJ1-5, is EAGVAQSPRYKIIEKRQSVAFWCNPISGHATLYWYQQILGQGPKLLIQFQNNGVVDDSQLPKDRFSAERLKGVDSTLKIQPAKLEDSAVYLCASSFDPNQPQHFGDGTRLSIL.

This rearrangement joins TRBV15 to TRBJ2-1; D is possibly TRBD2 (6 bases). CDR1 is LNHNV and CDR2 is YYDKDF in the germline V gene (reference sequence). The CDR3 is made up of 14 amino acids. V was cut by 1 base and J by 2 bases, with 6 bases left in between. For the CDR3, the DNA is TGTGCCACCAGCAGAGGCGGGGCCTACAATGAGCAGTTCTTC. It codes for CATSRGGAYNEQFF.

The rearrangement uses TRBV28 and TRBJ1-1; D possibly corresponds to TRBD1 (5 bases). The CDR3 length is 11 residues. Germline V gene sequence: CDR1 MDHEN, CDR2 SYDVKM. V was shortened by 5 bases and J by 11 bases, with 12 bases between the two germline ends. The CDR3 protein is CASSPGTGAFF. The DNA of the CDR3 is TGTGCCAGCAGTCCCGGGACCGGGGCTTTCTTT.

This clone came up a few times. The V gene is TRBV6-5, the J gene TRBJ2-2, with D tentatively TRBD1 (6 bases). The CDR3 consists of 15 residues. CDR1 and CDR2 (germline): MNHEY, SVGAGI. With 8 bases removed from V and 5 bases from J, the gap between germline ends came to 18 bases. The CDR3 coding sequence is TGTGCCAGCTCCACAAAGGGGGTGTGGACCGGGGAGCTGTTTTTT. Translating gives CASSTKGVWTGELFF.

This clone was found once. V usage is TRBV4-1 and J usage is TRBJ2-1; D ambiguous. The length of the CDR3 is 13 residues. The germline gives CDR1 MGHRA, CDR2 YSYEKL. The germline V and J ends were trimmed by 4 bases and 6 bases, with 10 bases remaining between them. The CDR3 loop is CASSPVPGNEQFF. Written as DNA, the CDR3 is TGCGCCAGCAGCCCGGTCCCCGGCAATGAGCAGTTCTTC.

The V call is TRBV7-6, the J call TRBJ2-7; 7 nucleotides align to TRBD1. The CDR3 consists of 13 residues. Per germline, CDR1 SGHVS and CDR2 FNYEAQ. The J segment lost 5 bases and the V segment lost 5 bases, leaving 6 bases of the junction unmatched. This CDR3 reads CASSHTGENEQYF. The DNA of the CDR3 is TGTGCCAGCAGCCATACAGGGGAAAACGAGCAGTACTTC.

V and J are TRBV13 and TRBJ2-4; D is possibly TRBD1 (5 bases). The CDR3 consists of 13 residues. From germline, CDR1 is PRHDT and CDR2 FYEKMQ (reference sequence). The ends were cut back, 3 bases at V and 4 bases at J, with 7 bases in the middle. The CDR3 region is CASSLGQKNIQYF. The CDR3 DNA follows: TGTGCCAGCAGCTTGGGGCAGAAAAACATTCAGTACTTC.

This clone was seen only a few times. The DNA of the CDR3 is TGTGCCAGCAGCTTAGACAGCGACAATGAGCAGTTCTTC. This encodes CASSLDSDNEQFF. The rearrangement links TRBV11-3 to TRBJ2-1, with D unresolved. The V gene's germline CDR1 is SGHNT and CDR2 YENEEA. V lost 0 bases and J 5 bases, leaving 5 bases between the germline ends. The CDR3 runs 13 residues.

The DNA of the CDR3 is TGTGCCAGCAGAGGACAGGGAAGGGATGTGGGTCAAGAGACCCAGTACTTC. This gives the protein CASRGQGRDVGQETQYF. The rearrangement joins TRBV2 to TRBJ2-5; 8 nucleotides align to TRBD1. J lost 2 bases, V lost 6 bases, and 14 bases had no gene match. The V gene's germline CDR1 is SNHLY and CDR2 FYNNEI. This CDR3 is built from 17 residues. Filled out from reference TRBV2 and TRBJ2-5, the complete variable domain reads EPEVTQTPSHQVTQMGQEVILRCVPISNHLYFYWYRQILGQKVEFLVSFYNNEISEKSEIFDDQFSVERPDGSNFTLKIRSTKLEDSAMYFCASRGQGRDVGQETQYFGPGTRLLVL.

The genes are TRBV5-1 and TRBJ1-2; 7 nucleotides align to TRBD1. This CDR3 is built from 15 residues. The V and J ends lost 1 base and 6 bases, in that order; junction bases with no gene match: 9. Germline CDR1 and CDR2: SGHRS and YFSETQ. In nucleotides, the CDR3 is TGCGCCAGCAGCTTGTCGGTTAGAGGGGGCGATGGCTACACCTTC. Protein product: CASSLSVRGGDGYTF.

This chain links TRBV5-1 with TRBJ2-3, with D perhaps given as TRBD1 or TRBD2 (5 bases each). Germline CDR1 is SGHRS and CDR2 is YFSETQ. CDR3 length: 14 residues. Trimming stripped 3 bases from V and 0 bases from J, with 8 bases between. The CDR3 loop is CASSSGPSTDTQYF. The CDR3 nucleotides are TGCGCCAGCAGCTCGGGACCAAGCACAGATACGCAGTATTTT.

This chain uses TRBV5-5 with TRBJ1-2, with D perhaps matching TRBD1 (5 bases). V lost 3 bases and J lost 6, with 15 bases in between. Looked up from germline, CDR1 is SGHKS and CDR2 is YYEKEE (reference sequence). The CDR3 extends over 14 amino acids. The CDR3 reads CASSSPGLPHGYTF. The CDR3 region has the DNA TGTGCCAGCAGCTCTCCGGGACTTCCCCATGGCTACACCTTC.

V usage is TRBV27 and J usage is TRBJ2-5; no clear D. The CDR3 length is 15 residues. CDR1 and CDR2 (germline): MNHEY, SMNVEV (reference sequence). Trimming left V 10 bases short and J 1 base short, with 19 bases between. CDR3 loop: CAKMSPQTIQETQYF. For the CDR3, the DNA is TGTGCCAAAATGTCCCCCCAGACGATCCAAGAGACCCAGTACTTC.

This sequence joins TRBV6-4 and TRBJ2-3; 8 nucleotides agree with TRBD2. Germline V lookup: CDR1 MRHNA, CDR2 SNTAGT. CDR3 length: 16 residues. V was clipped by 4 bases and J by 6 bases; unmatched bases: 12. The CDR3 here is CASSASVSRGRDTQYF. The CDR3 region has the DNA TGTGCCAGCAGTGCTTCGGTGAGTCGCGGGAGGGATACGCAGTATTTT.

This clone has a handful of counts. The J gene is TRBJ1-1, the V gene TRBV2; TRBD1 is a possible D gene (6 bases). The CDR3 has 15 amino acids. CDR1 is SNHLY, CDR2 FYNNEI, per germline. Trimming removed 2 bases from V and 4 bases from J, with 14 bases in between. The CDR3 reads CASSEWGGGSTEAFF. CDR3 coding DNA: TGTGCCAGCAGTGAATGGGGGGGCGGAAGCACTGAAGCTTTCTTT. The entire variable domain, with the rest obtained from reference TRBV2 and TRBJ1-1, is as follows: EPEVTQTPSHQVTQMGQEVILRCVPISNHLYFYWYRQILGQKVEFLVSFYNNEISEKSEIFDDQFSVERPDGSNFTLKIRSTKLEDSAMYFCASSEWGGGSTEAFFGQGTRLTVV.

J is TRBJ1-1 and V is TRBV28; D is unresolved. CDR1 MDHEN and CDR2 SYDVKM come from the germline V gene. The CDR3 contains 13 residues. Between the trimmed V and J ends, which lost 3 bases and 6 bases, there was a span of 11 bases. The CDR3 nucleotides are TGTGCCAGCAGTTTCTTGACCGGACCTGAAGCTTTCTTT. Encoded protein: CASSFLTGPEAFF.

J is TRBJ1-1 and V is TRBV19; a weak D match, TRBD1 (6 bases). Germline V lookup: CDR1 LNHDA, CDR2 SQIVND (reference sequence). V shed 2 bases and J shed 4 bases, with 11 bases lying between them. The CDR3 is 14 residues long. The CDR3, as DNA: TGTGCCAGTAGTATACGGGGGCTGTTCACTGAAGCTTTCTTT. Protein: CASSIRGLFTEAFF.